This TCR beta chain was captured by sequencing in a study of blood T cells in healthy people across ages. The table lists this clonotype with many counts. PCR was performed a second time for roughly 7 to 11 cycles using a sample-barcoded 5' primer and a J-beta primer mix. Each CDR3 protein is one row after TCRdb ran MiXCR on the 5' RACE reads. The sample yields roughly 860,000 distinct CDR3 sequences, 62% seen once. This sequence originates from a young man in good health. Sequenced input: blood.

CDR3 protein: CASSPWTGGHEQYF. The CDR3, as DNA: TGTGCCAGCAGCCCGTGGACAGGGGGCCACGAGCAGTACTTC. This chain uses TRBV7-2 with TRBJ2-7; 11 nucleotides match TRBD1. V gave up 5 bases and J gave up 5 bases; unmatched junction bases: 5. Germline V lookup: CDR1 SGHTA, CDR2 FQGNSA. This CDR3 region has 14 residues. Using reference TRBV7-2 and TRBJ2-7 for the parts outside the CDR3, the full variable domain is GAGVSQSPSNKVTEKGKDVELRCDPISGHTALYWYRQSLGQGLEFLIYFQGNSAPDKSGLPSDRFSAERTGGSVSTLTIQRTQQEDSAVYLCASSPWTGGHEQYFGPGTRLTVT.